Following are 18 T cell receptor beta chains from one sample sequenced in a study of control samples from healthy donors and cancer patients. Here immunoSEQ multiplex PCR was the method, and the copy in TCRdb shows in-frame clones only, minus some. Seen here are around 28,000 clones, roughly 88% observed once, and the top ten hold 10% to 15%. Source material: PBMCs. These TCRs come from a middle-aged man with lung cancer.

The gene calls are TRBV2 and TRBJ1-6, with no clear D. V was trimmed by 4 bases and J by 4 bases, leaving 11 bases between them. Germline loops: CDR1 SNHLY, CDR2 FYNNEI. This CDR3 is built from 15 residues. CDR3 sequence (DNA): TGTGCCAGCAGTGTTGAGGGCCCGTATAATTCACCCCTCCACTTT. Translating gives CASSVEGPYNSPLHF.

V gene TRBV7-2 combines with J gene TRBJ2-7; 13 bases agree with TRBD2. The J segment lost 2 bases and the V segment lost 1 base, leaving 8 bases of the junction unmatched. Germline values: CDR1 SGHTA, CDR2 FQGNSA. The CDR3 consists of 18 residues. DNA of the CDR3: TGTGCCAGCAGCTTAGGAGGACTAGCGGGGGCGCAAACCTACGAGCAGTACTTC. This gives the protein CASSLGGLAGAQTYEQYF. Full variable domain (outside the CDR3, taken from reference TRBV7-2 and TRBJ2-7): GAGVSQSPSNKVTEKGKDVELRCDPISGHTALYWYRQSLGQGLEFLIYFQGNSAPDKSGLPSDRFSAERTGGSVSTLTIQRTQQEDSAVYLCASSLGGLAGAQTYEQYFGPGTRLTVT.

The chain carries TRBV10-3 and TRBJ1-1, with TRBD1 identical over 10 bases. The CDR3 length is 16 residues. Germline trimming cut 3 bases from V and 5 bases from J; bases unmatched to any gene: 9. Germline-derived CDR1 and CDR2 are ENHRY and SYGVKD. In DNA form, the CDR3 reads TGTGCCATCAGTGATCCGGGACAGGGGCGATTGACTGAAGCTTTCTTT. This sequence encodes CAISDPGQGRLTEAFF.

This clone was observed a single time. This CDR3 reads CASRQTGGADSPLHF. CDR3 nucleotide sequence: TGTGCCAGCAGGCAGACAGGGGGCGCGGATTCACCCCTCCACTTT. The chain carries TRBV6-4 and TRBJ1-6; 10 bases line up with TRBD1. V lost 6 bases to trimming and J lost 8 bases; unmatched junction nucleotides: 7. Germline V gene data show CDR1 as MRHNA and CDR2 as SNTAGT. The CDR3 runs to 15 residues.

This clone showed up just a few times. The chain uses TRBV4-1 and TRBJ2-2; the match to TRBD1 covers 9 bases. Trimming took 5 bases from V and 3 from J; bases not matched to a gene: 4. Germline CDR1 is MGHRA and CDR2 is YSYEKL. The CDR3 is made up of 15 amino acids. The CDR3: CASSTGQGHTGELFF. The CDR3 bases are TGCGCCAGCAGCACGGGACAGGGTCACACCGGGGAGCTGTTTTTT.

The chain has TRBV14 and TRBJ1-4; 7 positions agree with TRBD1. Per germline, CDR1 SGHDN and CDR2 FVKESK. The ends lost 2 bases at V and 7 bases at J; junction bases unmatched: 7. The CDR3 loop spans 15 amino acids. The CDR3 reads CASSQNRGGGEKLFF. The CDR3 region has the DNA TGTGCCAGCAGCCAAAACAGGGGCGGAGGTGAAAAACTGTTTTTT.

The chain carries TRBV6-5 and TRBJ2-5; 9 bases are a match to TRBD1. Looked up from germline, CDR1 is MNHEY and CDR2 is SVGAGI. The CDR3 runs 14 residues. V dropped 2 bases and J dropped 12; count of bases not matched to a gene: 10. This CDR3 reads CASSYNRDREFKYF. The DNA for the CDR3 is TGTGCCAGCAGTTACAACCGGGACAGGGAGTTTAAGTACTTC.

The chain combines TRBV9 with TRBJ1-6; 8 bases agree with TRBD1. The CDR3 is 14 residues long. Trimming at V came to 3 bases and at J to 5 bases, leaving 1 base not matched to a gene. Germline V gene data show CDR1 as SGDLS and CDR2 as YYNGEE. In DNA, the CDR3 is TGTGCCAGCAGCGGACAGGGGCATAATTCACCCCTCCACTTT. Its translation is CASSGQGHNSPLHF.

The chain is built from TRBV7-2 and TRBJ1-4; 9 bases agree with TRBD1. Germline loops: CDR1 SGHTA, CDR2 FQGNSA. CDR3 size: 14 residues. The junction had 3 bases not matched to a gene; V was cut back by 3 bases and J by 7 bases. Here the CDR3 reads CASSFGQGSEKLFF. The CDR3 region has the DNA TGTGCCAGCAGCTTCGGACAGGGGAGTGAAAAACTGTTTTTT.

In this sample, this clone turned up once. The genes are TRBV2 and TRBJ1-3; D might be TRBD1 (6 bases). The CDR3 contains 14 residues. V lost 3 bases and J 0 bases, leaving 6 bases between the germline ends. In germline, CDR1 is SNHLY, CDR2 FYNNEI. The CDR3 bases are TGTGCCAGCAGTGAGGACAGCTCTGGAAACACCATATATTTT. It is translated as CASSEDSSGNTIYF.

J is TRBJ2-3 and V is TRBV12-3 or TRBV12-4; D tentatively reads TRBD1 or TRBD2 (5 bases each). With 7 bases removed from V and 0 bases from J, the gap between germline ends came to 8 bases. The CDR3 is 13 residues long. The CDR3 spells CASKGRSTDTQYF. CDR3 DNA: TGTGCCAGCAAGGGACGCAGCACAGATACGCAGTATTTT.

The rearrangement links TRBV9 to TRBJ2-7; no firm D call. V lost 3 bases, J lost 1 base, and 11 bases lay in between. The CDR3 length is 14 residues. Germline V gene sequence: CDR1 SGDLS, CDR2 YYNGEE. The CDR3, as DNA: TGTGCCAGCAGCGGGAAGGACGGTTCCTACGAGCAGTACTTC. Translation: CASSGKDGSYEQYF.

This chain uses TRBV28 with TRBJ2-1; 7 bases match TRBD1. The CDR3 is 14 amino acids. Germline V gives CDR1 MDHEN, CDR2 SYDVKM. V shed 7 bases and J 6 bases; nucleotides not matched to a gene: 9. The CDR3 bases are TGTGCCAGCACCATACACTCAGGGGGCAATGAGCAGTTCTTC. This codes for CASTIHSGGNEQFF. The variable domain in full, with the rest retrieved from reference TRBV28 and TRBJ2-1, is DVKVTQSSRYLVKRTGEKVFLECVQDMDHENMFWYRQDPGLGLRLIYFSYDVKMKEKGDIPEGYSVSREKKERFSLILESASTNQTSMYLCASTIHSGGNEQFFGPGTRLTVL.

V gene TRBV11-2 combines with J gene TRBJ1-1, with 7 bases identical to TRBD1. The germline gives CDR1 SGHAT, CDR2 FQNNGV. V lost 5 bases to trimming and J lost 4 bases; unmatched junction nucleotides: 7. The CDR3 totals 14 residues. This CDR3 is CASSPETGSTEAFF. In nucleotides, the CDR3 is TGTGCCAGCAGCCCGGAGACAGGGAGCACTGAAGCTTTCTTT.

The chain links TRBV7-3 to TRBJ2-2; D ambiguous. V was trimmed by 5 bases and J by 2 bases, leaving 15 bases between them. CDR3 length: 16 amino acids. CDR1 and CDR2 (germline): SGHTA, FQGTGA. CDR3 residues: CASSPNPTVNTGELFF. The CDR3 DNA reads TGTGCCAGCAGCCCTAACCCCACAGTCAACACCGGGGAGCTGTTTTTT.

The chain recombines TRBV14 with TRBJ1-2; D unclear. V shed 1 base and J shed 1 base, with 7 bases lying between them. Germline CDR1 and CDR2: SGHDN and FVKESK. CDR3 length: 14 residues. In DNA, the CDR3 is TGTGCCAGCAGCCAAGTTGGACTTAACTATGGCTACACCTTC. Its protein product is CASSQVGLNYGYTF.

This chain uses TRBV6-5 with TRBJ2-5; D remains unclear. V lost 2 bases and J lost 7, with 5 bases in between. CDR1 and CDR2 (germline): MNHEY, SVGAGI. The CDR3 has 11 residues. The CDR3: CASSYVGTQYF. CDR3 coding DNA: TGTGCCAGCAGTTACGTGGGGACCCAGTACTTC.

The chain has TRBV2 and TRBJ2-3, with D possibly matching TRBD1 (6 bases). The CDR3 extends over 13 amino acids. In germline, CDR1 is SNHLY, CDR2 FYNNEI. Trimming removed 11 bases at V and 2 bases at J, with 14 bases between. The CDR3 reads CAGRTENTDTQYF. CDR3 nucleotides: TGTGCCGGCCGGACAGAAAACACAGATACGCAGTATTTT.